The clone carrying this T cell receptor beta chain has ten or more counts. The sample is drawn from a study of response to subunit inactivated influenza vaccine. Between the trimmed V and J ends, which lost 1 base and 4 bases, there was a span of 10 bases. CDR3 length equals 14 residues. Germline values: CDR1 SEHNR, CDR2 FQNEAQ (reference sequence). TCRdb processed the RT-PCR reads anew with MiXCR; each CDR3 protein has one entry. The sample shows 500,000 to 600,000 distinct CDR3 sequences, approximately 16% of them seen only once. The sequence derives from a man between 50 and 69 years old who received an inactivated influenza vaccine. Sequenced here: CD4+ T cells sorted from PBMCs, sampled roughly 24 months after vaccination. The rearrangement joins TRBV7-9 to TRBJ1-1; D is possibly TRBD1 (5 bases). The CDR3 bases are TGTGCCAGCAGCTTAGAACTCAGGGTCACTGAAGCTTTCTTT. Translated: CASSLELRVTEAFF.